This T cell receptor (beta chain) was sequenced during a study of T cell responses to AZD1222 COVID-19 vaccine. This CDR3 contains 13 residues. V was clipped by 6 bases and J by 3 bases, with 11 bases between them. In its sample, this clone was seen once. Its antigen is not identified. Profiled with immunoSEQ multiplex PCR; TCRdb holds only in-frame clones, not every one. The top ten hold roughly 6.5% of the sample, which has more than 150,000 clones, approximately 90% seen once. Study-wide results and caveats: Reports say nearly half of spike-specific TCRs go after unmutated variant regions. Spike-specific TCR breadth and depth grew following two AZD1222 doses. Without day 14 samples, only post-peak T cell repertoires were studied.

V usage is TRBV12-3 or TRBV12-4 and J usage is TRBJ1-2, with D perhaps matching TRBD1 (6 bases). The sample consisted of peripheral blood, taken on day 0 of AZD1222 vaccination. The sequence was obtained from an adult in good health. CDR3 in amino acids: CASSRRGDYGYTF. The CDR3 DNA follows: TGTGCCAGCAGCCGAAGGGGGGACTATGGCTACACCTTC.